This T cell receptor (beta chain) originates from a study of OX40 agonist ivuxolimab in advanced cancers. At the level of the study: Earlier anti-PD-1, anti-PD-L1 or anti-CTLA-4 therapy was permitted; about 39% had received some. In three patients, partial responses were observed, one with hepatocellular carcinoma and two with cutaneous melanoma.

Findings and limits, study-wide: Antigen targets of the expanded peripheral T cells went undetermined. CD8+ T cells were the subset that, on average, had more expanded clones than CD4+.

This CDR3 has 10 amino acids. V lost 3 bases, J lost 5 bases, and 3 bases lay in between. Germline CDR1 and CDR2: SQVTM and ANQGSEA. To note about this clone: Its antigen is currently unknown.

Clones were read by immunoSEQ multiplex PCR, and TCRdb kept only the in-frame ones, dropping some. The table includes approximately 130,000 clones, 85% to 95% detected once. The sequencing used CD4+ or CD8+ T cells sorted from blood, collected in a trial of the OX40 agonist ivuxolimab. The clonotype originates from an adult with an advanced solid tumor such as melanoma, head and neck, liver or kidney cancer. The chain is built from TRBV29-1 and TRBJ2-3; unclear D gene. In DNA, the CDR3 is TGCAGCGTTGATGGAGATACGCAGTATTTT. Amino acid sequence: CSVDGDTQYF.